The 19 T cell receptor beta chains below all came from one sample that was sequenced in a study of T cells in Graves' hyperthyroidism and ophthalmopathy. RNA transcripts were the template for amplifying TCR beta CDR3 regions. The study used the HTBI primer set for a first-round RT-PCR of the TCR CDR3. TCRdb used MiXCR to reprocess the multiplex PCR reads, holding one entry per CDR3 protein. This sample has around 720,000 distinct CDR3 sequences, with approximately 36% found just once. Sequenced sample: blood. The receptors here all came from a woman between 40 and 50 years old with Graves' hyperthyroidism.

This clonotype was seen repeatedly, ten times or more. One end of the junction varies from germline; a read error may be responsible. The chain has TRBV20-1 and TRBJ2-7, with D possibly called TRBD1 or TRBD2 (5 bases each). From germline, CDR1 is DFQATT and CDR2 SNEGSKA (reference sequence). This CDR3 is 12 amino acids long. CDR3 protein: CSARGVTYEQYF. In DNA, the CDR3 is TGCAGTGCAAGAGGGGTCACCTACGAGCAGTACTTC.

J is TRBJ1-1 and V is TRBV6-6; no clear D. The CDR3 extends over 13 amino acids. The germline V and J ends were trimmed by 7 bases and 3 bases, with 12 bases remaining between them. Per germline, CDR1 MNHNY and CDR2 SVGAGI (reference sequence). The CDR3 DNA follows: TGTGCCAGCAACGGGTTATCAGACACTGAAGCTTTCTTT. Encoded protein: CASNGLSDTEAFF.

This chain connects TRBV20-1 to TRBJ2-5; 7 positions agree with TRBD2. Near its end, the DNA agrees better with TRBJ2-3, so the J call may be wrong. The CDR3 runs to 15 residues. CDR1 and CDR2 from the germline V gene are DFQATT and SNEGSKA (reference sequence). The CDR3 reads CSARGEAGDPDTQYF. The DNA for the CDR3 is TGCAGTGCTAGGGGGGAGGCGGGAGACCCAGATACGCAGTATTTT.

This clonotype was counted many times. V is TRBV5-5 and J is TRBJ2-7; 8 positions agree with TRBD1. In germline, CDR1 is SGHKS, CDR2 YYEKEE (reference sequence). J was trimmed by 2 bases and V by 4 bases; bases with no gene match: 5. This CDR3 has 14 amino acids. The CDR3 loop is CASSLQGAAYEQYF. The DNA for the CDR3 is TGTGCCAGCAGCCTTCAGGGGGCGGCCTACGAGCAGTACTTC.

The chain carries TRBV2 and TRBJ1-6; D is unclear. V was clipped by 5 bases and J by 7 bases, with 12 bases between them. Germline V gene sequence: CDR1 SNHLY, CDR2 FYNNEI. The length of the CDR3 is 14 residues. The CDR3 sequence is CASSLLRLNSPLHF. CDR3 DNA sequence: TGTGCCAGCAGTTTATTGCGGCTAAATTCACCCCTCCACTTT.

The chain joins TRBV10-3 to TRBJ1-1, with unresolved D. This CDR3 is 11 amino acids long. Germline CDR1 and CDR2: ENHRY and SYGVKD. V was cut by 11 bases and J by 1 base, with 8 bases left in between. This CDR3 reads CAVRENTEAFF. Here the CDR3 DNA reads TGTGCCGTAAGGGAGAACACTGAAGCTTTCTTT.

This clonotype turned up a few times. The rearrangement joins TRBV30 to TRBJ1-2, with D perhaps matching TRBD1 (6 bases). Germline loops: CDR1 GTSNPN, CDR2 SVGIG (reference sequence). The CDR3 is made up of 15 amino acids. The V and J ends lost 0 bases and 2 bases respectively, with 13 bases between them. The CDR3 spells CAWSVYGGRNYGYTF. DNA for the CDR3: TGTGCCTGGAGTGTGTATGGGGGGCGCAACTATGGCTACACCTTC.

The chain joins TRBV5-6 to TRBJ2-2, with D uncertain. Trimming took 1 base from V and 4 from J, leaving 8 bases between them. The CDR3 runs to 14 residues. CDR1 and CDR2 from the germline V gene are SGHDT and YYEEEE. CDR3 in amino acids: CASSLWYSTGELFF. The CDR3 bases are TGTGCCAGCAGCTTGTGGTACAGCACCGGGGAGCTGTTTTTT.

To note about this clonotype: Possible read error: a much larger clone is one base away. The CDR3: CASMPGTGSLREAQYF. The CDR3 nucleotides are TGCGCCAGCATGCCCGGGACAGGGTCATTGCGAGAGGCCCAGTACTTC. The chain carries TRBV10-1 and TRBJ2-5; 9 bases map to TRBD1. From germline, CDR1 is WNHNN and CDR2 SYGVQD (reference sequence). This CDR3 spans 16 amino acids.

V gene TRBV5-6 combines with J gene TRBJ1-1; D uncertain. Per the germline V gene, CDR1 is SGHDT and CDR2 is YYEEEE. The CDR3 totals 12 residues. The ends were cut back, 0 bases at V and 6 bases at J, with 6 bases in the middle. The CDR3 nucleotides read TGTGCCAGCAGCTTGGCGAGGTCTGAAGCTTTCTTT. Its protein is CASSLARSEAFF.

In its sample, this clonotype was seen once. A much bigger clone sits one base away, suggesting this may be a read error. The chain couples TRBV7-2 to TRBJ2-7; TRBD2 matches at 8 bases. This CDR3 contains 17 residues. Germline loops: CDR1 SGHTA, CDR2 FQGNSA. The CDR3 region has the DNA TGTGTCAGCAGCTTCAAGTCTGCTAGCGGGCGCCCCTACGAGCAGTACTTC. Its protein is CVSSFKSASGRPYEQYF.

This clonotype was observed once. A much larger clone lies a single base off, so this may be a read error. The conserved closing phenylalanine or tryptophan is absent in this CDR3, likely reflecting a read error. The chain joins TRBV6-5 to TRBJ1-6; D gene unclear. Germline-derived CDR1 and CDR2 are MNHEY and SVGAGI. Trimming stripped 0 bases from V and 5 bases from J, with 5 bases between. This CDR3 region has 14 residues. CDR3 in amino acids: CASSYSADNSPLHL. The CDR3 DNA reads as TGTGCCAGCAGTTACTCGGCTGATAATTCACCCCTCCACCTT.

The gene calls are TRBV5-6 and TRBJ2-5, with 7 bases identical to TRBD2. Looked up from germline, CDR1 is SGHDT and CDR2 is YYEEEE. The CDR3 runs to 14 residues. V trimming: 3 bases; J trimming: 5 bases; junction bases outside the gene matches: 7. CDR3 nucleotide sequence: TGTGCCAGCAGCTGGGGGGGGAGGGATGAGACCCAGTACTTC. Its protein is CASSWGGRDETQYF.

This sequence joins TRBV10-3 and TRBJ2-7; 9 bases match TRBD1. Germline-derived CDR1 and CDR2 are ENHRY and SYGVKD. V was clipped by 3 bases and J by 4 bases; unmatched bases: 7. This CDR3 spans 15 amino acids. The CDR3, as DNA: TGTGCCATCAGTGACGACCGGGACAGGGAATACGAGCAGTACTTC. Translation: CAISDDRDREYEQYF.

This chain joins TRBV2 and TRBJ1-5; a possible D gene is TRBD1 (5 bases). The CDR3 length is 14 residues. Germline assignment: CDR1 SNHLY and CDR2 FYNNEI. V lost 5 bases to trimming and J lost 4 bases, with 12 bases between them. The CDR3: CASSTQSGNQPQHF. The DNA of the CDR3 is TGTGCCAGCAGTACTCAGTCAGGGAATCAGCCCCAGCATTTT.

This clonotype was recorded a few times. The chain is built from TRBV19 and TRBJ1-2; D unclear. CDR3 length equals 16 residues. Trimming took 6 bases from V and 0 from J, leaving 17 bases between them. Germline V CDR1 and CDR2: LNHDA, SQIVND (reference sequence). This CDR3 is CASRGAARISNYGYTF. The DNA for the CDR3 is TGTGCCAGTAGGGGCGCAGCAAGAATTTCTAACTATGGCTACACCTTC.

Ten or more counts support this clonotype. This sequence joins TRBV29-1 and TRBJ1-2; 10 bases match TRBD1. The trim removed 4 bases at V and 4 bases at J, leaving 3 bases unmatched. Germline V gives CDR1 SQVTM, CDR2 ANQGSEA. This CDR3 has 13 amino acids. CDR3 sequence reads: CSVVDRGIYGYTF. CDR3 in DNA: TGCAGCGTTGTGGACAGGGGGATCTATGGCTACACCTTC.

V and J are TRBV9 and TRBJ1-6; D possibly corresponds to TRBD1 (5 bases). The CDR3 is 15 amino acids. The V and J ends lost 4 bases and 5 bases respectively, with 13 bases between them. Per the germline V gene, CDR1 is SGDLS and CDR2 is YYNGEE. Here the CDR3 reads CASSPDQGNNSPLHF. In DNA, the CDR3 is TGTGCCAGCAGCCCCGATCAGGGAAATAATTCACCCCTCCACTTT.

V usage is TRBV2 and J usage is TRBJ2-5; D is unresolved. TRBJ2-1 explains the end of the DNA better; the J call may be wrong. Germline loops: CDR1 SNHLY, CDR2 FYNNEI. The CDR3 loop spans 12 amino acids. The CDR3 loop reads CASTPGFNEQFF. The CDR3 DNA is TGTGCCAGCACACCCGGTTTCAATGAGCAGTTCTTC.